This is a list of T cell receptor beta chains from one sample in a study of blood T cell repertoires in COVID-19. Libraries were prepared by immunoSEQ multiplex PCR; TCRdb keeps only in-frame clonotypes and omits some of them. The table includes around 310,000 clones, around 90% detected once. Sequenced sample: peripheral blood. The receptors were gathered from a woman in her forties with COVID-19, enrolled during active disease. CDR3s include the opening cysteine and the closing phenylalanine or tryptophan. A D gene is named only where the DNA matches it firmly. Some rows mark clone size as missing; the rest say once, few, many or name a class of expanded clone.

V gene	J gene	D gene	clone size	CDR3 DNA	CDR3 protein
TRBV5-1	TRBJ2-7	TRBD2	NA	TGCGCCAGCAGCCTAGCCGGGACTAGCGGCTACGAGCAGTACTTC	CASSLAGTSGYEQYF
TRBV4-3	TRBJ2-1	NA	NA	TGCGCCAGCAGCCAAGGGACCCGGTGGCGGGATGAGCAGTTCTTC	CASSQGTRWRDEQFF
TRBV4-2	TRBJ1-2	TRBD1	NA	TGTGCCAGCAGCCGCCTAGGACAGGGGGTTCAGGGCTATGGCTACACCTTC	CASSRLGQGVQGYGYTF
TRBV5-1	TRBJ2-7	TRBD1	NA	TGCGCCAGCAGCAAAGGGACAGGGGGCTACGAGCAGTACTTC	CASSKGTGGYEQYF
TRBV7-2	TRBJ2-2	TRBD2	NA	TGTGCCAGCAGCTTAAGTCTAGCGGGGACCGGGGAGCTGTTTTTT	CASSLSLAGTGELFF
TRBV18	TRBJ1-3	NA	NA	TGTGCCAGCTCACCACCGACGGGTTACTCTGGAAACACCATATATTTT	CASSPPTGYSGNTIYF
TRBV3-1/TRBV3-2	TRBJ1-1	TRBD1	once	TGTGCCAGCAGCCTAGGACAGGGCATGAAAGCTTTCTTT	CASSLGQGMKAFF
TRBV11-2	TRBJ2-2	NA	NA	TGTGCCAGCAGCTCCCGGGGCGGGGAGCTGTTTTTT	CASSSRGGELFF
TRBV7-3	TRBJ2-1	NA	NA	TGTGCCAGCAGCTTAATTGCGGGGAACTCCTACAATGAGCAGTTCTTC	CASSLIAGNSYNEQFF
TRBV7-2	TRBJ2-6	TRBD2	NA	TGTGCCAGCAGCTCGGGGGGAGCGGCTGGGACCAACGTCCTGACTTTC	CASSSGGAAGTNVLTF
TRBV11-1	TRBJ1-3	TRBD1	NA	TGTGCCAGCAGCCGCGCCAGGGGGCGGACTGGAAACACCATATATTTT	CASSRARGRTGNTIYF
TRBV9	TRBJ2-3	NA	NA	TGTGCCAGCACCCTCGGGGGTTACACAGATACGCAGTATTTT	CASTLGGYTDTQYF
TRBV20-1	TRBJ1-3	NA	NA	TGCAGTGCTAGACAGGGGAACACCATATATTTT	CSARQGNTIYF
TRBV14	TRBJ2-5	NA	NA	TGTGCCAGCAGCCAAGAGTTCGGGAATGGAGAGACCCAGTACTTC	CASSQEFGNGETQYF
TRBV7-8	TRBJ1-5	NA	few	TGTGCCAGCAGCTTAGGTCCGGGGAACAATCAGCCCCAGCATTTT	CASSLGPGNNQPQHF
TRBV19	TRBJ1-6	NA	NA	TGTGCCAGTAGTCCCCTCGATTCACCCCTCCACTTT	CASSPLDSPLHF
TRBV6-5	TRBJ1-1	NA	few	TGTGCCAGCAGTTACTCGTTGAGCTACACTGAAGCTTTCTTT	CASSYSLSYTEAFF
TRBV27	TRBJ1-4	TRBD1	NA	TGTGCCAGCAGTTTACGCCGGGACAGGGCCGAAAAACTGTTTTTT	CASSLRRDRAEKLFF
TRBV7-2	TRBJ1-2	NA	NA	TGTGCCAGCAGCTCAGGGACGGGCCTTGCGGGAGGCTACACCTTC	CASSSGTGLAGGYTF
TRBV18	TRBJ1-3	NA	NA	TGTGCCAGCTCCGGGACATTAGGCTCTGGAAACACCATATATTTT	CASSGTLGSGNTIYF
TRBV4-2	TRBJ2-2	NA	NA	TGTGCCAGCAGCCAAGATGATATCATCCCGGACACCGGGGAGCTGTTTTTT	CASSQDDIIPDTGELFF
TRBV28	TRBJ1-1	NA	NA	TGTGCCAGCAGTTTAAGCGGAGGGAACACTGAAGCTTTCTTT	CASSLSGGNTEAFF
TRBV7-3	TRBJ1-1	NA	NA	TGTGCCAGCAGCTTAGCGGGGGCCACTGAAGCTTTCTTT	CASSLAGATEAFF
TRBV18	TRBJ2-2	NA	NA	TGTGCCAGCTCATCAGACTCGAACACCGGGGAGCTGTTTTTT	CASSSDSNTGELFF
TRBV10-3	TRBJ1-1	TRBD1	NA	TGTGCCATCAGTGAGTCGACCTACAGGGGGCGGACTGAAGCTTTCTTT	CAISESTYRGRTEAFF
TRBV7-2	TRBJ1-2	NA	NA	TGTGCCAGCAGCTTAGCCAGGAGGGACTATGGCTACACCTTC	CASSLARRDYGYTF
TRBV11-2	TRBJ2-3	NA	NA	TGTGCCAGCAGCTTAGCAGGCACAGATACGCAGTATTTT	CASSLAGTDTQYF
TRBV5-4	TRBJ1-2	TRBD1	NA	TGTGCCAGCGGGGGGACAGGGACTAACTATGGCTACACCTTC	CASGGTGTNYGYTF
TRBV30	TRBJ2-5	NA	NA	TGTGCCTGGCGGGAGTCTGAGACCCAGTACTTC	CAWRESETQYF
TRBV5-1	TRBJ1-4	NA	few	TGCGCCAGCAGCTCCCAGGGGCCTACTAATGAAAAACTGTTTTTT	CASSSQGPTNEKLFF
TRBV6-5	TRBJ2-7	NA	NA	TGTGCCAGCACCGGAGCGGAAAGCTCCTACGAGCAGTACTTC	CASTGAESSYEQYF
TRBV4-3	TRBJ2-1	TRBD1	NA	TGCGCCAGCAGCCACAGACCTTCAGGGACAGGGGGTACTGAGCAGTTCTTC	CASSHRPSGTGGTEQFF
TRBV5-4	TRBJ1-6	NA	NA	TGTGCCAGCAGCCACAGTAGGGGCACAGGGTCAGATTCACCCCTCCACTTT	CASSHSRGTGSDSPLHF
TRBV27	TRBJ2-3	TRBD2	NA	TGTGCCAGCAGTCGTCTAGCGGGAGGGAGCACAGATACGCAGTATTTT	CASSRLAGGSTDTQYF
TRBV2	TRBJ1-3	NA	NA	TGTGCCAGCAGTGGGGAGGGCGTAAGCTCTGGAAACACCATATATTTT	CASSGEGVSSGNTIYF
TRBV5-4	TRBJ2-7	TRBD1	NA	TGTGCCAGCAGCTTTTCCAGGGGGCTCGACGAGCAGTACTTC	CASSFSRGLDEQYF
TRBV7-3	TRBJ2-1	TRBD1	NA	TGTGCCAGCAGCTTTCAGGGGGCGGGTAATGAGCAGTTCTTC	CASSFQGAGNEQFF
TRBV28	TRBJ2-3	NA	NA	TGTGCCAGCAATAAACACAAACCCGAAAGCACAGATACGCAGTATTTT	CASNKHKPESTDTQYF
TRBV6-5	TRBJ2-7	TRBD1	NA	TGTGCCAGCAGTTACTCGACAGGGGGCCTTTACGAGCAGTACTTC	CASSYSTGGLYEQYF
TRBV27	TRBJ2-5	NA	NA	TGTGCCAGCAGTTCGACAGCCCTTTCGACCCAGTACTTC	CASSSTALSTQYF
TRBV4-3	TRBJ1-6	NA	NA	TGCGCCAGCAGCCAAATACTCGACGGCGGGATTTCACCCCTCCACTTT	CASSQILDGGISPLHF
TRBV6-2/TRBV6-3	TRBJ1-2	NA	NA	TGTGCCAGCAGTTGGAGGAACAGCTATGGCTACACCTTC	CASSWRNSYGYTF
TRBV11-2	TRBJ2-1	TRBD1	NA	TGTGCCAGCAGCGCCTGGAGGACGGGACAGGGGGTCAATGAGCAGTTCTTC	CASSAWRTGQGVNEQFF
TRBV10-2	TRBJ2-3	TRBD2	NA	TGCGCCAGCAGTGAGTCTCTAGCGGGAGGCCTTACGCAGTATTTT	CASSESLAGGLTQYF
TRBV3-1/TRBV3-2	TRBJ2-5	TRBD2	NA	TGTGCCAGCAGCCAAGGGAAGACTAGCGGGAGGGCGGAGACCCAGTACTTC	CASSQGKTSGRAETQYF
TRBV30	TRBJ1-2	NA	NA	TGTGCCTGGAGTGTGGCCCGGCGGGCCTATGGCTACACCTTC	CAWSVARRAYGYTF
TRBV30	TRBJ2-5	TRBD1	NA	TGTGCCTTTTCCGCTCCCGGGACAGGGGGCGGGTTGGCCCAAGAGACCCAGTACTTC	CAFSAPGTGGGLAQETQYF
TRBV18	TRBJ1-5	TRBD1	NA	TGTGCCAGCTCACCTTCAGGGGGGCCCCAGCATTTT	CASSPSGGPQHF